The rows below give T cell receptor beta chains drawn from one sample of a study of radiotherapy plus CTLA-4 blockade in lung cancer. The protocol was immunoSEQ multiplex PCR, while the TCRdb copy is restricted to in-frame clones and leaves out a portion. The table lists approximately 33,000 clones, around 73% of them singletons. Material: peripheral blood, obtained from a patient treated with radiotherapy plus ipilimumab. Receptors originate from a human donor with non-small cell lung cancer who had stable disease on radiotherapy plus ipilimumab. Each CDR3 is given with its conserved first and last residue. Fields, in order: V gene, D gene, clone size, J gene, CDR3 protein, CDR3 DNA. D genes are given only for firm matches. Part of the rows lack a size; the others show once, few, many or a class for expanded clones.

TRBV27	.	.	TRBJ2-3	CASSPRQVDTQYF	TGTGCCAGCAGTCCCCGACAGGTAGATACGCAGTATTTT
TRBV4-1	.	.	TRBJ2-7	CASSQDPQEEKYEQYF	TGCGCCAGCAGCCAAGATCCGCAGGAGGAAAAATACGAGCAGTACTTC
TRBV6-5	.	.	TRBJ1-2	CASSTPSYGYTF	TGTGCCAGCAGTACGCCGTCCTATGGCTACACCTTC
TRBV5-3	.	.	TRBJ1-4	CASSPWTVWGEKLFF	TGTGCCAGCAGCCCGTGGACCGTCTGGGGTGAAAAACTGTTTTTT
TRBV7-2	.	few	TRBJ1-1	CASSLTQGRTEAFF	TGTGCCAGCAGCTTAACGCAGGGCAGGACTGAAGCTTTCTTT
TRBV11-3	TRBD1	.	TRBJ1-2	CASSLTGAGGYTF	TGTGCCAGCAGTTTAACAGGGGCGGGTGGCTACACCTTC
TRBV7-2	.	.	TRBJ1-1	CASSLDRAITEAFF	TGTGCCAGCAGCTTAGACAGGGCCATCACTGAAGCTTTCTTT
TRBV29-1	TRBD1	.	TRBJ1-2	CSVEGRDRRYGYTF	TGCAGCGTTGAGGGTCGGGACAGGCGATATGGCTACACCTTC
TRBV18	.	.	TRBJ1-3	CASSPYSQQATSSGNTIYF	TGTGCCAGCTCACCCTACTCTCAACAGGCCACCAGCTCTGGAAACACCATATATTTT
TRBV20-1	TRBD1	few	TRBJ1-1	CSAGQDREAFF	TGCAGTGCTGGGCAGGACAGGGAAGCTTTCTTT
TRBV27	TRBD2	.	TRBJ2-3	CASSFLAGSTDTQYF	TGTGCCAGCAGTTTCCTAGCGGGTAGCACAGATACGCAGTATTTT
TRBV14	TRBD1	few	TRBJ2-7	CASSQRTGPYEQYF	TGTGCCAGCAGCCAACGGACAGGGCCGTACGAGCAGTACTTC
TRBV5-1	.	.	TRBJ2-2	CASSLRGDTGELFF	TGCGCCAGCAGCTTGCGGGGCGACACCGGGGAGCTGTTTTTT
TRBV5-1	.	.	TRBJ1-1	CASSPGWGLAEAFF	TGCGCCAGCAGCCCTGGGTGGGGGCTGGCTGAAGCTTTCTTT
TRBV5-1	.	.	TRBJ1-6	CASSLDDAGGSPLHF	TGCGCCAGCAGCTTGGACGACGCCGGAGGTTCACCCCTCCACTTT
TRBV2	.	.	TRBJ1-1	CASSEEQGTEAFF	TGTGCCAGCAGTGAGGAGCAGGGAACTGAAGCTTTCTTT
TRBV25-1	TRBD1	few	TRBJ1-2	CASSPRTGPTYGYTF	TGTGCCAGCAGCCCTAGGACAGGCCCAACCTATGGCTACACCTTC